The 32 T cell receptor beta chains given below trace back to one sample, sequenced in a study of blood T cell repertoires in COVID-19. The data were produced by immunoSEQ multiplex PCR, yet TCRdb's version contains in-frame clones alone and is incomplete. The sample holds 150,000 to 200,000 clones, about 78% seen once. What was sequenced was PBMCs or T cells enriched from blood (not recorded which). The receptors here all came from a woman aged 45-60 years who had recovered from COVID-19.

The chain has TRBV7-2 and TRBJ1-2, with 8 bases fitting TRBD1. The CDR3 runs to 15 residues. Germline values: CDR1 SGHTA, CDR2 FQGNSA. Losses at the gene ends were 4 bases for V and 1 base for J; bases not matched to a gene: 5. The DNA for the CDR3 is TGTGCCAGCAGCTCACGGACAGGGAGTAACTATGGCTACACCTTC. It codes for CASSSRTGSNYGYTF.

This clone was recorded once. The chain employs TRBV29-1 and TRBJ1-3; D not resolved. Looked up from germline, CDR1 is SQVTM and CDR2 is ANQGSEA. CDR3 length equals 13 residues. Trimming stripped 1 base from V and 0 bases from J, with 4 bases between. DNA for the CDR3: TGCAGCGTTGAAGTCAACTCTGGAAACACCATATATTTT. It translates to CSVEVNSGNTIYF.

The rearrangement joins TRBV11-2 to TRBJ2-3; the match to TRBD2 covers 13 bases. Germline trimming cut 4 bases from V and 0 bases from J; bases unmatched to any gene: 4. The CDR3 has 17 residues. The V gene's germline CDR1 is SGHAT and CDR2 FQNNGV. This CDR3 is CASSSGLAGVSTDTQYF. Here the CDR3 DNA reads TGTGCCAGCAGCTCCGGACTAGCGGGGGTGAGCACAGATACGCAGTATTTT.

The CDR3, as DNA: TGTGCCAGCAGCTTGCAAGCCCGGGATATTCCCCAGCATTTT. Translated: CASSLQARDIPQHF. The chain uses TRBV28 and TRBJ1-5; D is undetermined. The germline V gene encodes CDR1 MDHEN and CDR2 SYDVKM. V was pared by 6 bases and J by 10 bases, with 19 bases between. The CDR3 totals 14 residues.

This clone was counted only a few times. This rearrangement joins TRBV12-3 or TRBV12-4 to TRBJ2-5, with a possible D match to TRBD2 (5 bases). The CDR3 is made up of 13 amino acids. With 4 bases removed from V and 5 bases from J, the gap between germline ends came to 11 bases. This chain's CDR3 is CASSSAGRETQYF. The CDR3 DNA follows: TGTGCCAGCAGTTCGGCGGGCCGGGAGACCCAGTACTTC.

The chain recombines TRBV6-5 with TRBJ2-1, with TRBD2 matching over 7 bases. J was trimmed by 6 bases and V by 2 bases; bases with no gene match: 7. CDR1 is MNHEY and CDR2 is SVGAGI in the germline V gene. The CDR3 consists of 15 residues. The CDR3 loop reads CASSYVRGSGNEQFF. The CDR3 DNA follows: TGTGCCAGCAGTTACGTTCGCGGGAGCGGCAATGAGCAGTTCTTC.

The rearrangement uses TRBV6-2 or TRBV6-3 and TRBJ2-1; D possibly corresponds to TRBD2 (6 bases). Looked up from germline, CDR1 is MNHEY and CDR2 is SVGEGT. Trimming pared 4 bases from V and 9 bases from J, leaving 22 bases between. This CDR3 comprises 16 residues. CDR3 amino acids: CASSFGSTTGGTEQFF. CDR3 coding DNA: TGTGCCAGCAGTTTCGGGTCCACCACTGGGGGGACTGAGCAGTTCTTC.

V and J are TRBV30 and TRBJ2-5; 7 positions agree with TRBD1. V lost 3 bases and J lost 1; bases outside the gene matches: 2. Looked up from germline, CDR1 is GTSNPN and CDR2 is SVGIG (reference sequence). The length of the CDR3 is 13 residues. CDR3 amino acids: CAWSPGGQETQYF. CDR3 in DNA: TGTGCCTGGAGCCCAGGGGGCCAAGAGACCCAGTACTTC.

The chain has TRBV19 and TRBJ2-3; 12 bases are a match to TRBD2. Losses at the gene ends were 7 bases for V and 6 bases for J; bases not matched to a gene: 8. CDR1 and CDR2 (germline): LNHDA, SQIVND (reference sequence). This CDR3 comprises 15 residues. CDR3 residues: CASTRTSGVRDTQYF. The CDR3 region has the DNA TGTGCCAGTACCCGGACTAGCGGGGTCCGGGATACGCAGTATTTT.

The chain carries TRBV6-5 and TRBJ1-2; a possible D gene is TRBD1 (5 bases). V lost 5 bases and J lost 7, with 14 bases in between. CDR1 and CDR2 (germline): MNHEY, SVGAGI. The CDR3 extends over 13 amino acids. This CDR3 reads CASSPRGVGGYTF. Written as DNA, the CDR3 is TGTGCCAGCAGTCCTCGGGGGGTCGGTGGCTACACCTTC.

V usage is TRBV30 and J usage is TRBJ1-1; TRBD1 might be the D (5 bases). CDR1 is GTSNPN, CDR2 SVGIG, per germline (reference sequence). The CDR3 runs 14 residues. V was pared by 2 bases and J by 5 bases, with 15 bases between. The CDR3 sequence is CAWSRLEGRTEAFF. As DNA, the CDR3 is TGTGCCTGGAGTCGGCTCGAGGGGAGGACTGAAGCTTTCTTT.

The rearrangement uses TRBV7-3 and TRBJ1-6; 8 bases line up with TRBD1. CDR1 and CDR2 (germline): SGHTA, FQGTGA. V lost 5 bases to trimming and J lost 7 bases; unmatched junction nucleotides: 4. The CDR3 covers 14 residues. CDR3 nucleotides: TGTGCCAGCAGCCGAGACAGGGGAAATTCACCCCTCCACTTT. Translating it yields CASSRDRGNSPLHF.

V is TRBV12-3 or TRBV12-4 and J is TRBJ2-2; D remains unclear. The CDR3 is 12 residues long. V was trimmed by 6 bases and J by 6 bases, leaving 8 bases between them. The CDR3 DNA follows: TGTGCCAGCAGCCTCCCTGCCGGGGAGCTGTTTTTT. It is translated as CASSLPAGELFF.

This clone was seen a few times. This chain connects TRBV7-6 to TRBJ2-2; D is unresolved. Per the germline V gene, CDR1 is SGHVS and CDR2 is FNYEAQ. Trimming removed 1 base at V and 1 base at J, with 7 bases between. This CDR3 has 15 residues. The CDR3 loop is CASSLVTGNTGELFF. CDR3 nucleotide sequence: TGTGCCAGCAGCTTAGTAACGGGGAACACCGGGGAGCTGTTTTTT. The variable domain in full, completed from reference TRBV7-6 and TRBJ2-2, reads GAGVSQSPRYKVTKRGQDVALRCDPISGHVSLYWYRQALGQGPEFLTYFNYEAQQDKSGLPNDRFSAERPEGSISTLTIQRTEQRDSAMYRCASSLVTGNTGELFFGEGSRLTVL.

This chain connects TRBV11-2 to TRBJ1-1; 7 bases align to TRBD1. Germline loops: CDR1 SGHAT, CDR2 FQNNGV. The CDR3 spans 15 residues. Unmatched junction bases numbered 8, after V lost 7 bases and J lost 0 bases. The CDR3 reads CASTLSGGMNTEAFF. The DNA for the CDR3 is TGTGCCAGCACCCTTTCAGGGGGAATGAACACTGAAGCTTTCTTT.

The J gene is TRBJ1-1, the V gene TRBV19; a weak D match, TRBD1 (5 bases). Germline V lookup: CDR1 LNHDA, CDR2 SQIVND (reference sequence). With 6 bases removed from V and 5 bases from J, the gap between germline ends came to 13 bases. This CDR3 spans 13 amino acids. Here the CDR3 reads CASRAGTATEAFF. For the CDR3, the DNA is TGTGCCAGTAGGGCGGGGACGGCTACTGAAGCTTTCTTT. The variable domain in full, completed from reference TRBV19 and TRBJ1-1, reads DGGITQSPKYLFRKEGQNVTLSCEQNLNHDAMYWYRQDPGQGLRLIYYSQIVNDFQKGDIAEGYSVSREKKESFPLTVTSAQKNPTAFYLCASRAGTATEAFFGQGTRLTVV.

The chain joins TRBV19 to TRBJ1-5, with D unresolved. The CDR3 runs 13 residues. CDR1 LNHDA and CDR2 SQIVND come from the germline V gene (reference sequence). Trimming took off 9 bases at V and 2 bases at J, with 11 bases between the two ends. CDR3 sequence: CARPRECNQPQHF. CDR3 sequence (DNA): TGTGCCAGGCCCCGGGAATGCAATCAGCCCCAGCATTTT. Looking up the rest from reference TRBV19 and TRBJ1-5 gives the full variable domain: DGGITQSPKYLFRKEGQNVTLSCEQNLNHDAMYWYRQDPGQGLRLIYYSQIVNDFQKGDIAEGYSVSREKKESFPLTVTSAQKNPTAFYLCARPRECNQPQHFGDGTRLSIL.

The chain joins TRBV5-1 to TRBJ1-2; no clear D. The germline V and J ends were trimmed by 2 bases and 1 base, with 9 bases remaining between them. The germline CDR1 and CDR2 sequences are SGHRS and YFSETQ. The CDR3 totals 14 residues. CDR3 DNA sequence: TGCGCCAGCAGCTTTGGGCAGGTTAACTATGGCTACACCTTC. It codes for CASSFGQVNYGYTF. Looking up the rest from reference TRBV5-1 and TRBJ1-2 gives the full variable domain: KAGVTQTPRYLIKTRGQQVTLSCSPISGHRSVSWYQQTPGQGLQFLFEYFSETQRNKGNFPGRFSGRQFSNSRSEMNVSTLELGDSALYLCASSFGQVNYGYTFGSGTRLTVV.

This clone came up a few times. This chain joins TRBV24-1 and TRBJ2-1; D perhaps matches TRBD1 (9 bases). CDR1 and CDR2 (germline): KGHDR, SFDVKD. Trimming removed 3 bases from V and 10 bases from J, with 30 bases in between. This CDR3 has 19 residues. The CDR3, as DNA: TGTGCCACCAGTGATCCCACCCTGCGACAGGGGGATCGACTAGCGGAGCAGTTCTTC. Amino acids: CATSDPTLRQGDRLAEQFF.

The genes are TRBV2 and TRBJ2-2, with 7 positions matching TRBD1. Germline CDR1 is SNHLY and CDR2 is FYNNEI. The CDR3 is made up of 16 amino acids. J was trimmed by 0 bases and V by 9 bases; bases with no gene match: 10. The CDR3: CARGFGQDTNTGELFF. The CDR3 bases are TGTGCCAGGGGCTTTGGACAGGACACGAACACCGGGGAGCTGTTTTTT.

The rearrangement joins TRBV5-4 to TRBJ2-1; TRBD2 matches at 9 bases. Germline trimming cut 4 bases from V and 9 bases from J; bases unmatched to any gene: 11. Germline assignment: CDR1 SGHNT and CDR2 YYREEE (reference sequence). This CDR3 is 15 amino acids long. DNA for the CDR3: TGTGCCAGCAGCGTCGGGACTAGCCAAAGGGGTGAGCAGTTCTTC. This encodes CASSVGTSQRGEQFF.

The chain carries TRBV12-3 or TRBV12-4 and TRBJ2-3; weak D call: TRBD1 (5 bases). V lost 6 bases and J 4 bases, leaving 11 bases between the germline ends. The CDR3 is 13 residues long. The CDR3 loop reads CASSSQGADTQYF. The DNA of the CDR3 is TGTGCCAGCAGCTCACAAGGGGCAGATACGCAGTATTTT.

The chain uses TRBV19 and TRBJ2-7; 7 bases align to TRBD1. Germline CDR1 and CDR2: LNHDA and SQIVND (reference sequence). This CDR3 contains 15 residues. V lost 6 bases and J lost 4; bases outside the gene matches: 12. The DNA for the CDR3 is TGTGCCAGTAGCACCGGACAGGCCCTCAGGTACGAGCAGTACTTC. Translating gives CASSTGQALRYEQYF. Full variable domain (outside the CDR3, taken from reference TRBV19 and TRBJ2-7): DGGITQSPKYLFRKEGQNVTLSCEQNLNHDAMYWYRQDPGQGLRLIYYSQIVNDFQKGDIAEGYSVSREKKESFPLTVTSAQKNPTAFYLCASSTGQALRYEQYFGPGTRLTVT.

V gene TRBV4-2 combines with J gene TRBJ1-1; no definite D call. CDR1 is LGHNA and CDR2 is YNFKEQ in the germline V gene. Trimming took off 0 bases at V and 3 bases at J, with 11 bases between the two ends. The CDR3 contains 15 residues. The CDR3 sequence is CASSQDGGSDTEAFF. The CDR3 DNA reads TGTGCCAGCAGCCAAGACGGAGGTTCGGACACTGAAGCTTTCTTT.

The gene calls are TRBV7-8 and TRBJ2-3, with a weak D call TRBD2 (6 bases). V lost 1 base to trimming and J lost 4 bases, with 15 bases between them. The CDR3 is 16 residues long. The germline V gene has CDR1 SGHVS and CDR2 FQNEAQ. CDR3 coding DNA: TGTGCCAGCAGCTTAGGATTCGGGAGTCAGGCAGATACGCAGTATTTT. As protein: CASSLGFGSQADTQYF. Together with reference TRBV7-8 and TRBJ2-3, the CDR3 gives the full variable domain: GAGVSQSPRYKVAKRGQDVALRCDPISGHVSLFWYQQALGQGPEFLTYFQNEAQLDKSGLPSDRFFAERPEGSVSTLKIQRTQQEDSAVYLCASSLGFGSQADTQYFGPGTRLTVL.

The chain combines TRBV7-3 with TRBJ2-5; 10 bases agree with TRBD2. The germline V gene has CDR1 SGHTA and CDR2 FQGTGA. Trimming took 0 bases from V and 5 from J; bases not matched to a gene: 12. The CDR3 is 18 amino acids. In DNA form, the CDR3 reads TGTGCCAGCAGCTTAACGCTGTCTAGCGGGAGCGTCCAGGAGACCCAGTACTTC. Translating it yields CASSLTLSSGSVQETQYF.

The chain recombines TRBV29-1 with TRBJ2-1; 10 bases align to TRBD2. J gave up 5 bases and V 2 bases, and 6 bases lay outside the gene matches. CDR3 length equals 15 residues. Germline V CDR1 and CDR2: SQVTM, ANQGSEA. CDR3 nucleotide sequence: TGCAGCGTTGAATGGGGACTAGCGATAGACAATGAGCAGTTCTTC. It specifies CSVEWGLAIDNEQFF.

This sequence joins TRBV10-3 and TRBJ2-7; 8 bases align to TRBD1. Germline trimming cut 4 bases from V and 1 base from J; bases unmatched to any gene: 6. The CDR3 spans 15 residues. Germline V CDR1 and CDR2: ENHRY, SYGVKD. CDR3 residues: CAISGPGQESYEQYF. The CDR3 bases are TGTGCCATCAGTGGACCGGGACAGGAATCCTACGAGCAGTACTTC.

The sample holds one count of this clone. The V gene is TRBV5-1, the J gene TRBJ1-1; no clear D gene. V lost 5 bases and J lost 7, with 15 bases in between. The germline V gene encodes CDR1 SGHRS and CDR2 YFSETQ. The CDR3 consists of 13 residues. CDR3: CASRDGEWDEAFF. DNA of the CDR3: TGCGCCAGCAGGGACGGGGAGTGGGATGAAGCTTTCTTT. Together with reference TRBV5-1 and TRBJ1-1, the CDR3 gives the full variable domain: KAGVTQTPRYLIKTRGQQVTLSCSPISGHRSVSWYQQTPGQGLQFLFEYFSETQRNKGNFPGRFSGRQFSNSRSEMNVSTLELGDSALYLCASRDGEWDEAFFGQGTRLTVV.

The rearrangement uses TRBV10-1 and TRBJ2-2; 7 bases map to TRBD1. J gave up 3 bases and V 7 bases, and 5 bases lay outside the gene matches. Germline V gene lookup returns CDR1 WNHNN and CDR2 SYGVQD (reference sequence). The CDR3 has 14 amino acids. CDR3 sequence: CASTPGTDTGELFF. CDR3 nucleotides: TGCGCCAGCACCCCCGGGACAGACACCGGGGAGCTGTTTTTT.

A single count supports this clone. J is TRBJ1-6 and V is TRBV18, with D perhaps TRBD1 (5 bases). Trimming took off 8 bases at V and 7 bases at J, with 18 bases between the two ends. CDR1 is KGHSH, CDR2 LQKENI, per germline. This CDR3 spans 15 amino acids. This CDR3 is CASHKGPNENSPLHF. In DNA, the CDR3 is TGTGCCAGCCACAAGGGGCCAAACGAGAATTCACCCCTCCACTTT.

This sequence joins TRBV29-1 and TRBJ1-1, with 9 nucleotides matching TRBD1. Germline loops: CDR1 SQVTM, CDR2 ANQGSEA. This CDR3 is 15 amino acids long. J was trimmed by 5 bases and V by 6 bases; bases with no gene match: 13. The CDR3 spells CSVHKGTGTLTEAFF. CDR3 in DNA: TGCAGCGTCCACAAGGGGACAGGGACGTTAACTGAAGCTTTCTTT. Drawing the rest from reference TRBV29-1 and TRBJ1-1, the complete variable domain is SAVISQKPSRDICQRGTSLTIQCQVDSQVTMMFWYRQQPGQSLTLIATANQGSEATYESGFVIDKFPISRPNLTFSTLTVSNMSPEDSSIYLCSVHKGTGTLTEAFFGQGTRLTVV.